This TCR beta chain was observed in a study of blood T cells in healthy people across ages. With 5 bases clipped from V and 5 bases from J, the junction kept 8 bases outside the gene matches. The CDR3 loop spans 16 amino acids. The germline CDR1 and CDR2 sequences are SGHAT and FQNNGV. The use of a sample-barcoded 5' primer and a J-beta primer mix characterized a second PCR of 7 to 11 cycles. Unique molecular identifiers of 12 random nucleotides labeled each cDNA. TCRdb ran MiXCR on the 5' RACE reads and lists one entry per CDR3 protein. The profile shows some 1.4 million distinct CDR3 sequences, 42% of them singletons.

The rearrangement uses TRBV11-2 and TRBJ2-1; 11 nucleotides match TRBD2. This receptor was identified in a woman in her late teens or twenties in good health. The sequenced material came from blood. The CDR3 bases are TGTGCCAGCAGCGCCCCAGCTAGCGGGGGGAACAATGAGCAGTTCTTC. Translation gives CASSAPASGGNNEQFF.